These 28 T cell receptor beta chains came from one sample sequenced in a study of blood T cell repertoires in COVID-19. Method: immunoSEQ multiplex PCR; TCRdb's copy keeps in-frame clones and lacks some. The repertoire has just under 150,000 clones, approximately 89% of them found once; the top ten carry around 1.5%. Sequencing was done on a sample of peripheral blood. Source of these receptors: a human donor in a cohort sampled during active COVID-19.

The chain is built from TRBV5-1 and TRBJ1-6; D may be TRBD1 (6 bases). Germline CDR1 SGHRS, CDR2 YFSETQ. The CDR3 consists of 15 residues. Trimming took off 4 bases at V and 7 bases at J, with 15 bases between the two ends. CDR3 bases: TGCGCCAGCAGCGAAATACAGGGAGGGAATTCACCCCTCCACTTT. Translating gives CASSEIQGGNSPLHF.

This clone was recorded once. This chain links TRBV15 with TRBJ2-1; D is unclear. Germline CDR1 and CDR2: LNHNV and YYDKDF (reference sequence). Trimming removed 6 bases at V and 7 bases at J, with 7 bases between. The CDR3 covers 11 residues. CDR3 coding DNA: TGTGCCACCAGTTATCAGAATGAGCAGTTCTTC. Amino acid sequence: CATSYQNEQFF.

The chain carries TRBV7-3 and TRBJ2-5, with a weak D call TRBD2 (6 bases). Trimming removed 0 bases from V and 2 bases from J, with 10 bases in between. Germline values: CDR1 SGHTA, CDR2 FQGTGA. The CDR3 is 15 amino acids. The CDR3 sequence is CASSLTGTQQETQYF. The CDR3 DNA sequence: TGTGCCAGCAGCTTAACCGGGACTCAGCAAGAGACCCAGTACTTC.

This sequence joins TRBV29-1 and TRBJ2-5; TRBD2 aligns across 10 bases. There are 13 residues in the CDR3. J gave up 7 bases and V 5 bases, and 7 bases lay outside the gene matches. Germline V gives CDR1 SQVTM, CDR2 ANQGSEA. CDR3 sequence: CSVIAGGLGTQYF. In nucleotides, the CDR3 is TGCAGCGTTATAGCGGGGGGTCTGGGGACCCAGTACTTC.

The rearrangement joins TRBV5-1 to TRBJ2-5; perhaps TRBD1 as D (5 bases). CDR1 is SGHRS, CDR2 YFSETQ, per germline. Trimming took off 0 bases at V and 1 base at J, with 13 bases between the two ends. This CDR3 has 16 residues. As DNA, the CDR3 is TGCGCCAGCAGCTTGGGATATGGAGACAGCCAAGAGACCCAGTACTTC. Protein sequence: CASSLGYGDSQETQYF.

The gene calls are TRBV7-3 and TRBJ2-3; D is undetermined. Germline V gene data show CDR1 as SGHTA and CDR2 as FQGTGA. Deletions cut 5 bases from V and 1 base from J, with 7 bases between. The CDR3 covers 13 residues. The CDR3 DNA reads TGTGCCAGCAGCGTCCTAGGCACAGATACGCAGTATTTT. This encodes CASSVLGTDTQYF. The full variable domain, rest sourced from reference TRBV7-3 and TRBJ2-3, is GAGVSQTPSNKVTEKGKYVELRCDPISGHTALYWYRQSLGQGPEFLIYFQGTGAADDSGLPNDRFFAVRPEGSVSTLKIQRTERGDSAVYLCASSVLGTDTQYFGPGTRLTVL.

The gene calls are TRBV10-3 and TRBJ2-7; no firm D call. The CDR3 is 15 amino acids. CDR1 and CDR2 (germline): ENHRY, SYGVKD. Trimming shortened V by 2 bases and J by 0 bases, and 11 bases separated the two germline ends. CDR3 sequence reads: CAISEPRSSSYEQYF. The CDR3 region has the DNA TGTGCCATCAGTGAGCCGCGAAGTAGCTCCTACGAGCAGTACTTC.

V usage is TRBV9 and J usage is TRBJ2-7; 9 bases align to TRBD1. Germline CDR1 reads SGDLS; CDR2 reads YYNGEE. The CDR3 covers 15 residues. Losses at the gene ends were 2 bases for V and 5 bases for J; bases not matched to a gene: 8. The CDR3 loop is CASSVGTGRRHEQYF. The CDR3 bases are TGTGCCAGCAGCGTTGGGACAGGGAGGAGGCACGAGCAGTACTTC. Looking up the rest from reference TRBV9 and TRBJ2-7 gives the full variable domain: DSGVTQTPKHLITATGQRVTLRCSPRSGDLSVYWYQQSLDQGLQFLIQYYNGEERAKGNILERFSAQQFPDLHSELNLSSLELGDSALYFCASSVGTGRRHEQYFGPGTRLTVT.

The gene calls are TRBV7-2 and TRBJ2-6, with D possibly being TRBD1 (6 bases). Germline V gene sequence: CDR1 SGHTA, CDR2 FQGNSA. This CDR3 has 15 residues. The V end was cut by 4 bases, the J end by 6 bases, with 13 bases between. In DNA form, the CDR3 reads TGTGCCAGCAGCTCCCCAGGGGAAGAGGCCAACGTCCTGACTTTC. Protein sequence: CASSSPGEEANVLTF. The entire variable domain, with the rest obtained from reference TRBV7-2 and TRBJ2-6, is as follows: GAGVSQSPSNKVTEKGKDVELRCDPISGHTALYWYRQSLGQGLEFLIYFQGNSAPDKSGLPSDRFSAERTGGSVSTLTIQRTQQEDSAVYLCASSSPGEEANVLTFGAGSRLTVL.

This clone was detected once. V usage is TRBV24-1 and J usage is TRBJ2-1; D may be TRBD2 (6 bases). In germline, CDR1 is KGHDR, CDR2 SFDVKD. Trimming pared 2 bases from V and 3 bases from J, leaving 7 bases between. The CDR3 sequence is 14 residues long. Here the CDR3 reads CATSDSGGYNEQFF. In nucleotides, the CDR3 is TGTGCCACCAGTGATTCCGGGGGCTACAATGAGCAGTTCTTC.

The chain couples TRBV27 to TRBJ2-7; TRBD1 aligns across 8 bases. Germline V CDR1 and CDR2: MNHEY, SMNVEV (reference sequence). V lost 6 bases to trimming and J lost 2 bases; unmatched junction nucleotides: 6. The CDR3 has 14 residues. The CDR3 sequence: CASRRDRITYEQYF. The CDR3 bases are TGTGCCAGCAGGCGGGACAGGATCACCTACGAGCAGTACTTC.

V and J are TRBV2 and TRBJ2-3; perhaps TRBD2 as D (7 bases). Germline V gene lookup returns CDR1 SNHLY and CDR2 FYNNEI. Trimming pared 6 bases from V and 5 bases from J, leaving 18 bases between. The CDR3 loop spans 15 amino acids. CDR3 DNA sequence: TGTGCCAGCAGGGCATTTGGGGGGGGCGTAGATACGCAGTATTTT. Its translation is CASRAFGGGVDTQYF.

As concerns this clone: A junction boundary mismatches the germline segment, possibly from a read error. This chain links TRBV7-2 with TRBJ2-7, with TRBD2 as a possible D gene (5 bases). The CDR3 spans 13 residues. CDR1 SGHTA and CDR2 FQGNSA come from the germline V gene. This CDR3 is CASSLATAYEQYF. CDR3 nucleotide sequence: TGTGCCAGCAGCCTAGCTACAGCCTACGAGCAGTACTTC.

This clone was seen just once. V usage is TRBV6-2 or TRBV6-3 and J usage is TRBJ2-3; no clear D gene. This CDR3 spans 16 amino acids. CDR1 and CDR2 (germline): MNHEY, SVGEGT. V lost 2 bases and J lost 2, with 14 bases in between. CDR3: CASSYPLLTVTDTQYF. Here the CDR3 DNA reads TGTGCCAGCAGTTACCCCTTATTAACGGTCACAGATACGCAGTATTTT.

The V gene is TRBV3-1 (or the pseudogene TRBV3-2), the J gene TRBJ1-5, with a weak D call TRBD1 (5 bases). The CDR3 is made up of 16 amino acids. Germline lookup yields CDR1 LGHDT and CDR2 YNNKEL (reference sequence). V was cut by 1 base and J by 4 bases, with 14 bases left in between. CDR3 in DNA: TGTGCCAGCAGCCAAGCGGGGGGTGGTGCAAATCAGCCCCAGCATTTT. It is translated as CASSQAGGGANQPQHF.

This rearrangement joins TRBV5-1 to TRBJ2-2; 12 nucleotides line up with TRBD2. The ends lost 5 bases at V and 1 base at J; junction bases unmatched: 6. The CDR3 has 17 amino acids. Germline V gene data show CDR1 as SGHRS and CDR2 as YFSETQ. CDR3 loop: CASRKLAGGLNTGELFF. The CDR3 DNA reads as TGCGCCAGCAGAAAACTAGCGGGGGGATTGAACACCGGGGAGCTGTTTTTT.

The J gene is TRBJ2-7, the V gene TRBV6-2 or TRBV6-3; 8 bases fit TRBD2. V shed 2 bases and J 1 base; nucleotides not matched to a gene: 7. Germline V gene data show CDR1 as MNHEY and CDR2 as SVGEGT. CDR3 length: 16 amino acids. The DNA for the CDR3 is TGTGCCAGCAGTTACCCCATGCGGGGGGTATCCTACGAGCAGTACTTC. This codes for CASSYPMRGVSYEQYF.

The genes are TRBV27 and TRBJ2-1; the match to TRBD2 covers 13 bases. The V gene's germline CDR1 is MNHEY and CDR2 SMNVEV (reference sequence). The CDR3 has 15 amino acids. After removal of 5 bases from V and 4 bases from J, the junction contained 2 bases not matched to a gene. CDR3: CASSGGLAGYNEQFF. The DNA of the CDR3 is TGTGCCAGCAGTGGGGGACTAGCGGGGTACAATGAGCAGTTCTTC.

CDR3 residues: CASSRTGGNQPQHF. The CDR3 DNA is TGTGCCAGCAGCCGCACAGGGGGGAATCAGCCCCAGCATTTT. This rearrangement joins TRBV3-1 (or the pseudogene TRBV3-2) to TRBJ1-5; 8 nucleotides line up with TRBD1. CDR1 is LGHDT, CDR2 YNNKEL, per germline (reference sequence). This CDR3 contains 14 residues. V lost 4 bases to trimming and J lost 4 bases; unmatched junction nucleotides: 3.

V gene TRBV5-6 combines with J gene TRBJ2-2; D not certain. Germline V gives CDR1 SGHDT, CDR2 YYEEEE. V was cut by 0 bases and J by 3 bases, with 6 bases left in between. CDR3 length equals 14 residues. CDR3 nucleotide sequence: TGTGCCAGCAGCTTGGCCTTTTACACCGGGGAGCTGTTTTTT. The encoded protein is CASSLAFYTGELFF.

The V gene is TRBV7-9, the J gene TRBJ1-4, with D hard to call. With 2 bases removed from V and 7 bases from J, the gap between germline ends came to 8 bases. Per the germline V gene, CDR1 is SEHNR and CDR2 is FQNEAQ (reference sequence). The CDR3 sequence is 13 residues long. The CDR3 sequence is CASSLPSGEKLFF. The CDR3 DNA reads TGTGCCAGCAGCTTACCTTCGGGTGAAAAACTGTTTTTT. Together with reference TRBV7-9 and TRBJ1-4, the CDR3 gives the full variable domain: DTGVSQNPRHKITKRGQNVTFRCDPISEHNRLYWYRQTLGQGPEFLTYFQNEAQLEKSRLLSDRFSAERPKGSFSTLEIQRTEQGDSAMYLCASSLPSGEKLFFGSGTQLSVL.

The rearrangement joins TRBV7-3 to TRBJ1-6; the match to TRBD1 covers 7 bases. The ends lost 5 bases at V and 9 bases at J; junction bases unmatched: 10. The germline V gene encodes CDR1 SGHTA and CDR2 FQGTGA. The CDR3 has 15 residues. The CDR3 sequence: CASSPMAGGGSPLHF. CDR3 in DNA: TGTGCCAGCAGCCCCATGGCAGGGGGAGGTTCACCCCTCCACTTT.

The table lists this clone with a count of one. The V call is TRBV19, the J call TRBJ2-4, with D hard to call. This CDR3 contains 15 residues. Germline loops: CDR1 LNHDA, CDR2 SQIVND (reference sequence). V shed 4 bases and J shed 4 bases, with 14 bases lying between them. CDR3 residues: CASSTGRERKNIQYF. The CDR3 nucleotides are TGTGCCAGTAGTACCGGAAGAGAGAGGAAAAACATTCAGTACTTC.

V gene TRBV6-2 or TRBV6-3 combines with J gene TRBJ1-3, with a weak D call TRBD1 (5 bases). This CDR3 is 16 amino acids long. The germline V and J ends were trimmed by 6 bases and 4 bases, with 19 bases remaining between them. Per germline, CDR1 MNHEY and CDR2 SVGEGT. The CDR3 sequence: CASSPRGIRDGNTIYF. DNA for the CDR3: TGTGCCAGCAGCCCTCGGGGGATAAGGGACGGAAACACCATATATTTT.

The count of this clone is one. The gene calls are TRBV7-2 and TRBJ1-1; tentative D call: TRBD1 (5 bases). With 3 bases removed from V and 10 bases from J, the gap between germline ends came to 18 bases. The germline CDR1 and CDR2 sequences are SGHTA and FQGNSA. The CDR3 contains 14 residues. The CDR3 loop reads CASSFTSDSLGAFF. The CDR3 bases are TGTGCCAGCAGCTTCACTTCCGACAGCTTAGGAGCTTTCTTT.

This chain connects TRBV11-2 to TRBJ2-3; D is possibly TRBD1 (6 bases). The germline CDR1 and CDR2 sequences are SGHAT and FQNNGV. CDR3 length: 17 amino acids. Trimming removed 0 bases at V and 6 bases at J, with 19 bases between. The CDR3 DNA is TGTGCCAGCAGCTTAGAAAGAGGCAGGGGAAGGTACGATACGCAGTATTTT. Its translation is CASSLERGRGRYDTQYF. Combining the CDR3 with reference TRBV11-2 and TRBJ2-3 gives the whole variable domain EAGVAQSPRYKIIEKRQSVAFWCNPISGHATLYWYQQILGQGPKLLIQFQNNGVVDDSQLPKDRFSAERLKGVDSTLKIQPAKLEDSAVYLCASSLERGRGRYDTQYFGPGTRLTVL.

V is TRBV9 and J is TRBJ2-1, with 12 bases aligning to TRBD2. V dropped 4 bases and J dropped 10; count of bases not matched to a gene: 6. This CDR3 spans 14 amino acids. Germline CDR1 is SGDLS and CDR2 is YYNGEE. CDR3 sequence reads: CASSPSGLAGEQFF. In DNA, the CDR3 is TGTGCCAGCAGCCCTAGCGGACTAGCGGGGGAGCAGTTCTTC.

The chain links TRBV11-2 to TRBJ2-3, with 15 bases that match TRBD2. Germline CDR1 SGHAT, CDR2 FQNNGV. The CDR3 runs 19 residues. Trimming cost V 1 base and J 1 base; bases outside gene matches: 6. This CDR3 reads CASSLVRGLAGGRTDTQYF. CDR3 sequence (DNA): TGTGCCAGCAGCTTAGTAAGGGGACTAGCGGGGGGCCGCACAGATACGCAGTATTTT.